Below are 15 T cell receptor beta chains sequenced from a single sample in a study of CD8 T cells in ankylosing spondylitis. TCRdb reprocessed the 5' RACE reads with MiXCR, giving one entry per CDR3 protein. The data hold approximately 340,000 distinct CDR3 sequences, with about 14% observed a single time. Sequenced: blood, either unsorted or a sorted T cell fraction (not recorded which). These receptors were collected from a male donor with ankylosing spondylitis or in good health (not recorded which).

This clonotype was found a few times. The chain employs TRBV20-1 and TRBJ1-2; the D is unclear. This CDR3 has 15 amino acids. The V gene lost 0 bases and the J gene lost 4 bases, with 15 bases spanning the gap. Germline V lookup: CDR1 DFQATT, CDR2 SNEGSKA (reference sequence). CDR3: CSARDDRGKGYGYTF. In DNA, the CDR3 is TGCAGTGCTAGAGATGATCGGGGAAAAGGCTATGGCTACACCTTC.

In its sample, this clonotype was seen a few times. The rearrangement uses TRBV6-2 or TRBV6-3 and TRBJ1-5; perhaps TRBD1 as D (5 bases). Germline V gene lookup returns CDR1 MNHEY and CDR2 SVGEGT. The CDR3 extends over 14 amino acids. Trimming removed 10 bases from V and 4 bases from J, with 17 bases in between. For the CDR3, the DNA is TGTGCCACCGAACGGGGGGGAGCAAATCAGCCCCAGCATTTT. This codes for CATERGGANQPQHF.

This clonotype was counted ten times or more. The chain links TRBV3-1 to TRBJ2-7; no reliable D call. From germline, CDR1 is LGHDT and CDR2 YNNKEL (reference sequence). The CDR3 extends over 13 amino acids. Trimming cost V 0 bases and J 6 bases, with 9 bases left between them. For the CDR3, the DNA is TGTGCCAGCAGCCAAGACACAAGATTCGAGCAGTACTTC. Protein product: CASSQDTRFEQYF.

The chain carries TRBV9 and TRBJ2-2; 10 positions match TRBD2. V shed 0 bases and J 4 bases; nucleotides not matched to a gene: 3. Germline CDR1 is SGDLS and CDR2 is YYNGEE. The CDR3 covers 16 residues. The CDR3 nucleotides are TGTGCCAGCAGCGTAGCCCCTAGCGGGAGCACCGGGGAGCTGTTTTTT. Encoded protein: CASSVAPSGSTGELFF.

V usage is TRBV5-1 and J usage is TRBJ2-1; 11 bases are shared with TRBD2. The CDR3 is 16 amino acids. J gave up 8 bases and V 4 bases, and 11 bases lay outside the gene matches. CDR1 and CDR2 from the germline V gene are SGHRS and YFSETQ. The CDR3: CASSAAVAGGPDEQFF. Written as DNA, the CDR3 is TGCGCCAGCAGCGCAGCGGTAGCGGGGGGGCCGGATGAGCAGTTCTTC.

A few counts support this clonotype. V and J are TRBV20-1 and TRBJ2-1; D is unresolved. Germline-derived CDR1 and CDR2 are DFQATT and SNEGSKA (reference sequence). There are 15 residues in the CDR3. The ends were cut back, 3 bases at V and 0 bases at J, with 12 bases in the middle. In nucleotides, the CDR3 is TGCAGTGCTAGGCCGACGAGGAGCTCCTACAATGAGCAGTTCTTC. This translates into CSARPTRSSYNEQFF.

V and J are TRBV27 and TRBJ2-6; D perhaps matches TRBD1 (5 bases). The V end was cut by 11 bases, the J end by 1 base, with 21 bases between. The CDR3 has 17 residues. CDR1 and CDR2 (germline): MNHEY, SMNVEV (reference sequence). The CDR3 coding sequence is TGTGCCTCAGCAGCATCAGGGTTATGGTCTGGGGCCAACGTCCTGACTTTC. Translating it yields CASAASGLWSGANVLTF.

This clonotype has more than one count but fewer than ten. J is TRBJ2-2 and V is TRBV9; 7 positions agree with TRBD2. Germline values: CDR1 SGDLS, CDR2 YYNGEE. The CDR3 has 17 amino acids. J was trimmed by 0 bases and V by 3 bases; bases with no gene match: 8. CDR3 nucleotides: TGTGCCAGCAGCGCGCTGCCGGGACTACCGAACACCGGGGAGCTGTTTTTT. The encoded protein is CASSALPGLPNTGELFF.

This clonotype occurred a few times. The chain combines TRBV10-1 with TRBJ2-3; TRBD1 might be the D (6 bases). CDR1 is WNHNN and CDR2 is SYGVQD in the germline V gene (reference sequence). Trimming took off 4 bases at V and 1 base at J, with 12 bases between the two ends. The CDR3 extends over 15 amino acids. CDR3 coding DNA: TGCGCCAGCAGTGTAGGGGGAGAGGGCACAGATACGCAGTATTTT. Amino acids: CASSVGGEGTDTQYF.

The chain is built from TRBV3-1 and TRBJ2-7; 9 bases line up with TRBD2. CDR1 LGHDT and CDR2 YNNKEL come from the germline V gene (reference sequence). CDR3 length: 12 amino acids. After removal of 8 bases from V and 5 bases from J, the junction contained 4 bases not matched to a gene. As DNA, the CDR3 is TGTGCCAGCGCTAGCGGGACCCACGAGCAGTACTTC. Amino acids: CASASGTHEQYF.

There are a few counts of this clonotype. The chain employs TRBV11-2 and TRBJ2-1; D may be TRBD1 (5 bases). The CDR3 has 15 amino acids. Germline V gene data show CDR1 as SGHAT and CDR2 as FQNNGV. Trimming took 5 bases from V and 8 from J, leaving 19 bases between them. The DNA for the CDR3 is TGTGCCAGCAGCCCAAGGTTCCAGGGCCCCCATGAGCAGTTCTTC. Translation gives CASSPRFQGPHEQFF.

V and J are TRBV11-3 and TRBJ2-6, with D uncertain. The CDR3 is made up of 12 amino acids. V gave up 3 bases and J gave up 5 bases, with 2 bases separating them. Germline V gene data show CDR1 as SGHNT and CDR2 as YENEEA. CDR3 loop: CASSLRANVLTF. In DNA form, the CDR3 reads TGTGCCAGCAGCTTGAGGGCCAACGTCCTGACTTTC.

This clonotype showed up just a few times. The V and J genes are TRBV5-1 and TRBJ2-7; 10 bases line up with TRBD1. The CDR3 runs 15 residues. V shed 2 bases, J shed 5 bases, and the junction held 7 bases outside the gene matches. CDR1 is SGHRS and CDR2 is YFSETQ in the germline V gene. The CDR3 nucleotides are TGCGCCAGCAGCTTACCGACAGGGGGCTTTGACGAGCAGTACTTC. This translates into CASSLPTGGFDEQYF.

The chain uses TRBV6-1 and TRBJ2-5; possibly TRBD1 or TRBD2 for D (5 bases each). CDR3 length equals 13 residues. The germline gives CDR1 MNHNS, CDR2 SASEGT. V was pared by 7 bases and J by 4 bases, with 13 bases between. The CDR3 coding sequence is TGTGCCAGCAACGAATCGGGACGAGAGACCCAGTACTTC. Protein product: CASNESGRETQYF.

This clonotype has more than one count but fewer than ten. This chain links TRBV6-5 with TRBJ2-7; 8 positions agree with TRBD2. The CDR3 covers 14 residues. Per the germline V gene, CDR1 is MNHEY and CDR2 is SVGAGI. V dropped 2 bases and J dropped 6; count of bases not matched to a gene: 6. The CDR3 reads CASSYGGGLGEQYF. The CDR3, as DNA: TGTGCCAGCAGTTACGGCGGGGGGTTGGGCGAGCAGTACTTC.